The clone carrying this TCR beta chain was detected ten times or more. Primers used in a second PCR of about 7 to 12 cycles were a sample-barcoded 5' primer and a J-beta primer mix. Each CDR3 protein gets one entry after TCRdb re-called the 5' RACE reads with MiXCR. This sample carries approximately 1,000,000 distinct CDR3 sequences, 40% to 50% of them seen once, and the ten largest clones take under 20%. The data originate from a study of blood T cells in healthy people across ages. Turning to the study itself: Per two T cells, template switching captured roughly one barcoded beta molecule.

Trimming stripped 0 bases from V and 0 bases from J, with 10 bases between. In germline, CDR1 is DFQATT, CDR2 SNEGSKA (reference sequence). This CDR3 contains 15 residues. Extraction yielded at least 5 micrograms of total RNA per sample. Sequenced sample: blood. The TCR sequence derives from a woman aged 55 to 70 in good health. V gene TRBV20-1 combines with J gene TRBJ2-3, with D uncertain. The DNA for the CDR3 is TGCAGTGCTAGAGACCCAGCGACCAGCACAGATACGCAGTATTTT. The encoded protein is CSARDPATSTDTQYF.